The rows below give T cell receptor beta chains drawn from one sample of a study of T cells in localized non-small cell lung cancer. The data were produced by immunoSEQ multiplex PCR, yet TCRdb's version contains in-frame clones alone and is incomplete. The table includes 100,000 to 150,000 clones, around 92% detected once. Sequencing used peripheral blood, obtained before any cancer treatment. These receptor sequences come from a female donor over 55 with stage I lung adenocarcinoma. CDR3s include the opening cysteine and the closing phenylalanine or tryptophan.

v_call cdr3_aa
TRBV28 CASTRTGVETQYF
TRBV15 CATGGRTNEKLFF
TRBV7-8 CASSWRGSGRRQETQYF
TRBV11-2 CASSSETSGRRRETQYF
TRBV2 CASSSGENTEAFF
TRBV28 CASSFFGAAVPAFF
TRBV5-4 CASSSSVGNEQFF
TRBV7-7 CASSPGRREGGYEQFF
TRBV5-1 CASSPTLAGISTDTQYF
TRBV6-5 CASSYGYNNEQFF
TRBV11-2 CASSLRQGTQYF
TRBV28 CASSWDSSGANVLTF
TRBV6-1 CASSENRGTTEAFF
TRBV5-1 CASSLGGTQGGYTF
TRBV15 CATSTSPLRGEKLFF
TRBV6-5 CASSYSTTSSEQYF
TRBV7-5 CARSSGTSGFPVWVDTQYF
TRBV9 CASSVDGSTYEQYF
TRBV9 CASSVIRGGTDTQYF
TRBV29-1 CSVGTSGISEQFF
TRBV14 CASSEKVGGYQSNEQFF
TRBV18 CASSARAGSNEQFF
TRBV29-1 CSVEPGDRVIADTQYF
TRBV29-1 CSAPVKGELFF
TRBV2 CASSRESSYNEQFF
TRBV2 CASQESHYGYTF
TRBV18 CASSPSGGSAWTEAFF
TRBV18 CASTYVGGLSGNTIYF
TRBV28 CASSSHEQYF
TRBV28 CASSQDSQDEQFF
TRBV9 CASSASSDFSYEQYF
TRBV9 CASASGVFGYNEQFF
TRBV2 CASGEGAEYGYTF
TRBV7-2 CANAPRGATDTQYF
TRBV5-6 CASSRGQMYQETQYF